The sequence of this TCR delta chain was determined in a study of gamma-delta T cells after stem cell transplantation. By share, this clone ranks as medium-sized. TCRdb re-analyzed the RT-PCR reads via CATT. Here the sample spans 2,500 or so delta-chain clones, about 2.9% being singletons. What was sequenced was gamma-delta T cells. This sequence originates from a human donor. It is not recorded whose cells these are; they may come from a transplant donor.

The CDR3 coding sequence is TGTGCCTGTGACACCGTAGGGGGCACCGATAAACTCATCTTT. This encodes CACDTVGGTDKLIF. The rearrangement links TRDV2 to TRDJ1; maybe TRDD3 (5 bases). Germline-derived CDR1 and CDR2 are GEAIGNYY and EKD. Trimming removed 0 bases at V and 1 base at J, with 8 bases between. The CDR3 is 14 amino acids.